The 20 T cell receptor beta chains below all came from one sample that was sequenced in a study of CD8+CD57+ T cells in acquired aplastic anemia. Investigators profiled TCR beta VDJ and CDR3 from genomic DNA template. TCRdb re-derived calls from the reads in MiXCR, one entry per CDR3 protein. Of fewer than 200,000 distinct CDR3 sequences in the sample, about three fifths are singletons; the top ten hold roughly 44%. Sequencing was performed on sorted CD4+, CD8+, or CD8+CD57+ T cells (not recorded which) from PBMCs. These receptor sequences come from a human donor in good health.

CDR3: CASSEVWVKRGTEAFF. Written as DNA, the CDR3 is TGTGCCAGCAGTGAAGTCTGGGTTAAAAGGGGCACTGAAGCTTTCTTT. The chain recombines TRBV25-1 with TRBJ1-1, with D perhaps TRBD1 (5 bases). The CDR3 covers 16 residues. The germline CDR1 and CDR2 sequences are MGHDK and SYGVNS. The germline V and J ends were trimmed by 2 bases and 4 bases, with 17 bases remaining between them.

Here the CDR3 DNA reads TGTGCCAGCAGCTACGGGCGAACCTACGAGCAGTACTTC. This codes for CASSYGRTYEQYF. This chain connects TRBV5-8 to TRBJ2-7; no clear D. Trimming shortened V by 3 bases and J by 2 bases, and 9 bases separated the two germline ends. The CDR3 contains 13 residues. CDR1 SGHTS and CDR2 YDEGEE come from the germline V gene.

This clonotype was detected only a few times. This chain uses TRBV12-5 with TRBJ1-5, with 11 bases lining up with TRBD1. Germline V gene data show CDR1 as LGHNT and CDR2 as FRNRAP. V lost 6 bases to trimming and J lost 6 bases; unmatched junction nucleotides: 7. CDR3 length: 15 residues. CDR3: CASGAGQGDSQPQHF. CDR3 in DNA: TGTGCTAGTGGCGCGGGACAGGGGGATAGTCAGCCCCAGCATTTT.

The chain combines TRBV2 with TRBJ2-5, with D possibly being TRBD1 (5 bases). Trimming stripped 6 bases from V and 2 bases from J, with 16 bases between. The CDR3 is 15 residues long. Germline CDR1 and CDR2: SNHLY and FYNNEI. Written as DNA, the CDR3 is TGTGCCAGCAGAGCAGGGAATTGGCCGCAAGAGACCCAGTACTTC. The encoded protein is CASRAGNWPQETQYF.

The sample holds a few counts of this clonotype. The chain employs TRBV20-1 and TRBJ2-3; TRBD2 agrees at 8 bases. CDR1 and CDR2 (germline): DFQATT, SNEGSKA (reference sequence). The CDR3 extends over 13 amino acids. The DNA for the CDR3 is TGCAGCCAGACTAGCGAGAACACAGATACGCAGTATTTT. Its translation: CSQTSENTDTQYF.

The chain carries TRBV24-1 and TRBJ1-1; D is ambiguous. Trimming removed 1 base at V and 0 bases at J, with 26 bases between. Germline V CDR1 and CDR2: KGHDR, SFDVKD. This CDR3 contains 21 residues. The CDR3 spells CATSDFRANRGQPSVNTEAFF. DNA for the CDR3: TGTGCCACCAGTGATTTCCGGGCCAACCGAGGGCAACCGAGCGTGAACACTGAAGCTTTCTTT.

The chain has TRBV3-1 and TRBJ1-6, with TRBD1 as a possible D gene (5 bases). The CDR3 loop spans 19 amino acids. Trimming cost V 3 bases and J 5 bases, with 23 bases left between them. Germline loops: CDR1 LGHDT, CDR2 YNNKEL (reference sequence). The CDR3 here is CASSHLGSAGGFDNSPLHF. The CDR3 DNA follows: TGTGCCAGCAGCCACCTCGGGTCAGCGGGGGGGTTTGATAATTCACCCCTCCACTTT.

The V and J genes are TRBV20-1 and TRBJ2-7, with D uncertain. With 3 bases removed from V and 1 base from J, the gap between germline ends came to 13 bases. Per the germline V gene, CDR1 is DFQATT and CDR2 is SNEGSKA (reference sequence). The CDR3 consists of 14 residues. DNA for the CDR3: TGCAGTGCTAGGGAAAGAGGCGGATCCTACGAGCAGTACTTC. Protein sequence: CSARERGGSYEQYF.

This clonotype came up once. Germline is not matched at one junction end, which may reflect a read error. The CDR3 loop reads CASSLVVGEQSF. The DNA for the CDR3 is TGTGCCAGCAGCCTCGTAGTAGGTGAGCAGTCCTTC. This sequence joins TRBV9 and TRBJ2-1, with unresolved D. CDR3 length: 12 amino acids. CDR1 is SGDLS and CDR2 is YYNGEE in the germline V gene.

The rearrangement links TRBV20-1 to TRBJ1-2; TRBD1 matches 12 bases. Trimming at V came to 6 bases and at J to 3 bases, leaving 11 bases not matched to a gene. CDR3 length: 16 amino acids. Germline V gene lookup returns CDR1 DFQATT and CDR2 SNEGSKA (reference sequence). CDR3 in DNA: TGCAGTGCGCCAAGCCGGGACAGGGGGCTGTACTATGGCTACACCTTC. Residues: CSAPSRDRGLYYGYTF.

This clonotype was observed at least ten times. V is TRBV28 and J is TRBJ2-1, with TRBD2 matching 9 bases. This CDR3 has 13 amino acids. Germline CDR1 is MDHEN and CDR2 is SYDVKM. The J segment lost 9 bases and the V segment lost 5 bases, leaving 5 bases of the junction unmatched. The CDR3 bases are TGTGCCAGCAGTGTCTATAGCGGGGGTGAGCAGTTCTTC. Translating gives CASSVYSGGEQFF.

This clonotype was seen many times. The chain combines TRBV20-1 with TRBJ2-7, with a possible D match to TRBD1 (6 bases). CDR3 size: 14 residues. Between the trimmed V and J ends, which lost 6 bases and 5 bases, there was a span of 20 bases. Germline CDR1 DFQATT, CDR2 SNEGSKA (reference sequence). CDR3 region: CSALGTLTVNEQYF. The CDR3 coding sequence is TGCAGTGCGCTGGGGACACTGACGGTTAACGAGCAGTACTTC.

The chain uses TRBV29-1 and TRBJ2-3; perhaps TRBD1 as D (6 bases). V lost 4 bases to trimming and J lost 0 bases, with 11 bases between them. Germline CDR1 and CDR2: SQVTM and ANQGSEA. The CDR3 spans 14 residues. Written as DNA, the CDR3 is TGCAGCGTTGGAGGGGACATTAGCACAGATACGCAGTATTTT. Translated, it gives CSVGGDISTDTQYF.

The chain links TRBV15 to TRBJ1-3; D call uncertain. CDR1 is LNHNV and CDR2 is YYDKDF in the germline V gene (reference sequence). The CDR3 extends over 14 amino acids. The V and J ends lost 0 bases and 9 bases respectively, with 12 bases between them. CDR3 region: CATSRDRVEPTIYF. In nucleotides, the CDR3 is TGTGCCACCAGCAGAGATCGAGTTGAACCCACCATATATTTT.

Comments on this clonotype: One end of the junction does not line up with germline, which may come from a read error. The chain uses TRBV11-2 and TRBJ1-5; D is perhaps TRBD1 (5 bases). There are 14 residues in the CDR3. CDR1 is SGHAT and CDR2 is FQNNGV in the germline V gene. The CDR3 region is CASSFVGGNQPQHF. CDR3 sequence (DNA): TGTGCCAGCAGCTTTGTCGGGGGGAACCAGCCCCAGCACTTT.

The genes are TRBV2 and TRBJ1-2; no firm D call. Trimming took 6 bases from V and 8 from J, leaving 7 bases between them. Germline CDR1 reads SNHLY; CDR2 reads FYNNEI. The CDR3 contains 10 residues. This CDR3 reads CASSSPGYTF. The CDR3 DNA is TGTGCCAGCAGCTCTCCGGGCTACACCTTC.

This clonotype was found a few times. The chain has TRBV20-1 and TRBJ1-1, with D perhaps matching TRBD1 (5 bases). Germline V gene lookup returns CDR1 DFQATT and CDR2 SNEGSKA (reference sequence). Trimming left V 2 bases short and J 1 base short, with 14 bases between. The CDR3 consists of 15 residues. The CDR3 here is CSARYGGARNTEAFF. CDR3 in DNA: TGCAGTGCTAGATACGGCGGGGCAAGGAACACTGAAGCTTTCTTT.

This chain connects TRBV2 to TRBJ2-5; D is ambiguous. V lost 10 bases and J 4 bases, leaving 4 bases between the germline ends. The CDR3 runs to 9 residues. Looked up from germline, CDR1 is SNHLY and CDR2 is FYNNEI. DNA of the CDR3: TGTGCCACCACAGAGACCCAGTACTTC. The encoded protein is CATTETQYF.

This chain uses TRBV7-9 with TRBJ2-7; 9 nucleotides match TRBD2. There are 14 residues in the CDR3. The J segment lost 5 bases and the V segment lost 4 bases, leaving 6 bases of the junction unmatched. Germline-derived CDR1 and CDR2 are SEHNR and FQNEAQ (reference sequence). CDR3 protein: CASSYASGTDEQYF. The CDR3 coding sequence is TGTGCCAGCAGCTACGCTAGCGGGACGGACGAGCAGTACTTC. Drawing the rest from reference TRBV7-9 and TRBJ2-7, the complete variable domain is DTGVSQNPRHKITKRGQNVTFRCDPISEHNRLYWYRQTLGQGPEFLTYFQNEAQLEKSRLLSDRFSAERPKGSFSTLEIQRTEQGDSAMYLCASSYASGTDEQYFGPGTRLTVT.

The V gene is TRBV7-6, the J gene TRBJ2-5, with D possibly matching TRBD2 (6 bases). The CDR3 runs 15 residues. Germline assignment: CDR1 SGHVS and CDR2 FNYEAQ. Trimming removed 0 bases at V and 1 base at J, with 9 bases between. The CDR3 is CASSLAGGSQETQYF. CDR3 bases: TGTGCCAGCAGCTTAGCGGGGGGATCCCAAGAGACCCAGTACTTC. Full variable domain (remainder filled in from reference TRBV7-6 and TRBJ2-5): GAGVSQSPRYKVTKRGQDVALRCDPISGHVSLYWYRQALGQGPEFLTYFNYEAQQDKSGLPNDRFSAERPEGSISTLTIQRTEQRDSAMYRCASSLAGGSQETQYFGPGTRLLVL.